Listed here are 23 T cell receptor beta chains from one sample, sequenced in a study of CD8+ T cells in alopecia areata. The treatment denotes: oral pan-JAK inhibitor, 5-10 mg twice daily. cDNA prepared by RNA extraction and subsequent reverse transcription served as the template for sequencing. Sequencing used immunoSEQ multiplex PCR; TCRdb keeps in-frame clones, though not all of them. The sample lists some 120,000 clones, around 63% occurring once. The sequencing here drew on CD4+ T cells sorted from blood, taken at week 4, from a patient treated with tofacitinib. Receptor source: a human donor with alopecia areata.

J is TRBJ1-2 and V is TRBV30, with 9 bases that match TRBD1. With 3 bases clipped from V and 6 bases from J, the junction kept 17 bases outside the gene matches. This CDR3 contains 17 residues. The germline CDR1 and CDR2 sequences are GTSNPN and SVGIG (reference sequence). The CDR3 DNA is TGTGCCTGGAGACCACCTTTGGACAGGGGCCTCCTGCATGGCTACACCTTC. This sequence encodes CAWRPPLDRGLLHGYTF.

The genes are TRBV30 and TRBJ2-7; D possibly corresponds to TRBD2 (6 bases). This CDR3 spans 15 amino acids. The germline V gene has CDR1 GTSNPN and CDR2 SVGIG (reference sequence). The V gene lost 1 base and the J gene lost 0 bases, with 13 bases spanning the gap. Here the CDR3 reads CAWSELAVSSYEQYF. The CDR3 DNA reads TGTGCCTGGAGTGAATTAGCGGTTAGCTCCTACGAGCAGTACTTC.

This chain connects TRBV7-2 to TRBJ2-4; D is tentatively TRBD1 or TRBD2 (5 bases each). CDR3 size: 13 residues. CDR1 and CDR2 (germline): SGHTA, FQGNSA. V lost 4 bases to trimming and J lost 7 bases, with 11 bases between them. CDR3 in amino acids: CASSSSEGNIQYF. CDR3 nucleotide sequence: TGTGCCAGCAGCTCCTCCGAGGGGAACATTCAGTACTTC.

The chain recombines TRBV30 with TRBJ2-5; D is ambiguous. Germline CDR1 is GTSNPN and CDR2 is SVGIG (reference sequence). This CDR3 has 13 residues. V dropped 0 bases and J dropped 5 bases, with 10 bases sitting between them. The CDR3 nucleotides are TGTGCCTGGAGTGTATTGGGTGTGGAGACCCAGTACTTC. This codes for CAWSVLGVETQYF.

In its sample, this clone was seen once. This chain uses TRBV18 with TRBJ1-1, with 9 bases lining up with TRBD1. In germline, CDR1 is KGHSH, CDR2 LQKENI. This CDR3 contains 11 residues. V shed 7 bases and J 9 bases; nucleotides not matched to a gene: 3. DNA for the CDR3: TGTGCCAGCTATGGGACAGGGAAAGCTTTCTTT. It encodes CASYGTGKAFF.

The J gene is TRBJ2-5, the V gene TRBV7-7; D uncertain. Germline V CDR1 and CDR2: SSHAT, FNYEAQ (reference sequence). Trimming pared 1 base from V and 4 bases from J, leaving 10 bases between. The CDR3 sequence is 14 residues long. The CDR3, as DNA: TGTGCCAGCAGCTTAGGGTCCGGCGCAGAGACCCAGTACTTC. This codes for CASSLGSGAETQYF.

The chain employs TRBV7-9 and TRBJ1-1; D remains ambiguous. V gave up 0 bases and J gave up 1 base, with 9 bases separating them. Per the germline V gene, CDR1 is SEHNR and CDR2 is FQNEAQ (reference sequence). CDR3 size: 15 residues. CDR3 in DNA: TGTGCCAGCAGCTTAGCGCGTTGGGGGAACACTGAAGCTTTCTTT. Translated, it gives CASSLARWGNTEAFF.

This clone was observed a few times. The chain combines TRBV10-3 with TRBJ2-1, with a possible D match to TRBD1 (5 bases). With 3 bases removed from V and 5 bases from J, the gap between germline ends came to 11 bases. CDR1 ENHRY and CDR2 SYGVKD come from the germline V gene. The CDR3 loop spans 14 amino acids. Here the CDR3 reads CAISEGVPDNEQFF. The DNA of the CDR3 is TGTGCCATCAGTGAAGGGGTTCCCGACAATGAGCAGTTCTTC.

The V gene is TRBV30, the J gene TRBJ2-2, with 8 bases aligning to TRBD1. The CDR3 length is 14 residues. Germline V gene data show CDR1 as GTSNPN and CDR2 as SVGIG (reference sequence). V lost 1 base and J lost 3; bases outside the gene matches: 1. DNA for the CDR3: TGTGCCTGGAGTGCGGACAGGGACACCGGGGAGCTGTTTTTT. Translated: CAWSADRDTGELFF.

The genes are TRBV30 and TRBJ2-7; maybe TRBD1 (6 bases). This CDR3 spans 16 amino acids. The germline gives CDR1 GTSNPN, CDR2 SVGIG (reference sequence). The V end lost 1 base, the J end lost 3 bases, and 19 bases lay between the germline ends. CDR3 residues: CAWSGLGADRYYEQYF. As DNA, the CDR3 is TGTGCCTGGAGTGGATTGGGGGCTGATCGCTACTACGAGCAGTACTTC.

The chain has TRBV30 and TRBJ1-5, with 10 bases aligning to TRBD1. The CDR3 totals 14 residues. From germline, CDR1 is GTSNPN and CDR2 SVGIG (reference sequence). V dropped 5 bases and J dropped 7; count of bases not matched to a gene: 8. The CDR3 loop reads CAWDPGTGEQPQHF. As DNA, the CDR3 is TGTGCCTGGGATCCCGGGACAGGGGAACAGCCCCAGCATTTT.

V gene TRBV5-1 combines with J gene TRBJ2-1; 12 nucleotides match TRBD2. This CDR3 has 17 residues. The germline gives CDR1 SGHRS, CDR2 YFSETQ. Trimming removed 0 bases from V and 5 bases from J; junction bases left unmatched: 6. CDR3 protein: CASSLGTSGRTNNEQFF. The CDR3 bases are TGCGCCAGCAGCTTGGGTACTAGCGGGAGGACGAACAATGAGCAGTTCTTC.

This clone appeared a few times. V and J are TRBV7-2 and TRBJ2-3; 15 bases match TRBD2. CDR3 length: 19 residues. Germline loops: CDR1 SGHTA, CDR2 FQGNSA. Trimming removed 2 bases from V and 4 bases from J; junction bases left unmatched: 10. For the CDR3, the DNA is TGTGCCAGCAGCTTAACGGGACTAGCGGGGGGCGGTGGGTCAGATACGCAGTATTTT. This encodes CASSLTGLAGGGGSDTQYF.

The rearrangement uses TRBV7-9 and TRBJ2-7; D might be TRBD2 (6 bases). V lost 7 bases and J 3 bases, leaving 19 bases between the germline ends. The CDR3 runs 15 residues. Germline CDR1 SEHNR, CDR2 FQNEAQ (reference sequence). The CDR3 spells CASTSAGQGNYEQYF. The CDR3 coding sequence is TGTGCCAGCACTTCCGCGGGGCAGGGAAACTACGAGCAGTACTTC.

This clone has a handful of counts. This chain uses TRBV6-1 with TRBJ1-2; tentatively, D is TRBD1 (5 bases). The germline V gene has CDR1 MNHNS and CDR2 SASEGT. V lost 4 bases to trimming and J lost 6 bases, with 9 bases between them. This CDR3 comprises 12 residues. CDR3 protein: CASSVSGNGYTF. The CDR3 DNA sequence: TGTGCCAGCAGTGTATCAGGGAATGGCTACACCTTC.

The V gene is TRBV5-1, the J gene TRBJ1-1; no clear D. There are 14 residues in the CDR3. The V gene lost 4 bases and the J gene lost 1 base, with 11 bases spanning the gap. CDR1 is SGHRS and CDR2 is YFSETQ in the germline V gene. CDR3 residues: CASSPGSQNTEAFF. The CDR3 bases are TGCGCCAGCAGCCCGGGGAGTCAGAACACTGAAGCTTTCTTT.

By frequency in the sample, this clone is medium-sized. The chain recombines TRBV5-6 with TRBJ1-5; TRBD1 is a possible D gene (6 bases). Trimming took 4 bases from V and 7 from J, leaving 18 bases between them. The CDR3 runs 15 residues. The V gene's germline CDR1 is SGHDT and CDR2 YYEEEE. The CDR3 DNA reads TGTGCCAGCAGCGAATTCGGGGGGGCCATCCAGCCCCAGCATTTT. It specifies CASSEFGGAIQPQHF. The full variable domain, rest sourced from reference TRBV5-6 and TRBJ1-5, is DAGVTQSPTHLIKTRGQQVTLRCSPKSGHDTVSWYQQALGQGPQFIFQYYEEEERQRGNFPDRFSGHQFPNYSSELNVNALLLGDSALYLCASSEFGGAIQPQHFGDGTRLSIL.

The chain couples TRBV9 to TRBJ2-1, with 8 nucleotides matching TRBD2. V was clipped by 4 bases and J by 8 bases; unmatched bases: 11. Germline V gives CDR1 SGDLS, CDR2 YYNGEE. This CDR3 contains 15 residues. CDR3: CASSPVAGLQHEQFF. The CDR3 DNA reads TGTGCCAGCAGCCCAGTAGCGGGACTTCAGCATGAGCAGTTCTTC.

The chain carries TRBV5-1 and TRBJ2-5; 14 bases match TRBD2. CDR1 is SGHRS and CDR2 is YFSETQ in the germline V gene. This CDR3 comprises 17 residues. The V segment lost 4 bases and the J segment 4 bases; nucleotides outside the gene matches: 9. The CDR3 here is CASSMGLAGVVGETQYF. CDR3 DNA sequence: TGCGCCAGCAGCATGGGACTAGCGGGAGTTGTGGGAGAGACCCAGTACTTC.

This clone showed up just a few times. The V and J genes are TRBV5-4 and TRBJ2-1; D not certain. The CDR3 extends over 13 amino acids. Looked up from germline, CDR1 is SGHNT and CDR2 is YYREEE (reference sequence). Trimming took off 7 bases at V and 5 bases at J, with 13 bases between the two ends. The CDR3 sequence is CASSHQVHNEQFF. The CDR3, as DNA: TGTGCCAGCTCGCATCAGGTCCACAATGAGCAGTTCTTC.

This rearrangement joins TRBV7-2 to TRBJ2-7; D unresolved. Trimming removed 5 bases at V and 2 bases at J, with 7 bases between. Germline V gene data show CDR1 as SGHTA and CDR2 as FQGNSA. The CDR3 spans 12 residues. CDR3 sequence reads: CASSLQAYEQYF. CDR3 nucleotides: TGTGCCAGCAGCCTACAAGCCTACGAGCAGTACTTC.

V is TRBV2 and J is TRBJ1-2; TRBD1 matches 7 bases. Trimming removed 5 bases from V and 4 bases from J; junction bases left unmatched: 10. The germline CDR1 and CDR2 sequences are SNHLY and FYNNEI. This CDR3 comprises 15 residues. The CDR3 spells CASSSNRGTGYGYTF. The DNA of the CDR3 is TGTGCCAGCAGTTCGAACAGGGGCACTGGCTATGGCTACACCTTC.

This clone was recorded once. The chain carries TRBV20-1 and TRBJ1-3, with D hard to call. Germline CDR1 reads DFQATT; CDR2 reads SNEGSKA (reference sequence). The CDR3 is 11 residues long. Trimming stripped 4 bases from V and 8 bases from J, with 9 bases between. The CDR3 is CSANSGYTIYF. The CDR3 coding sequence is TGCAGTGCTAACTCAGGATACACCATATATTTT.